Included here is one T cell receptor (beta chain) sequence, with context. V shed 0 bases, J shed 3 bases, and the junction held 6 bases outside the gene matches. Per the germline V gene, CDR1 is SGHAT and CDR2 is FQNNGV. CDR3 length: 16 residues. Preparing the TCRbeta library involved the use of unique molecular identifiers. TCRdb re-called the PCR reads with MiXCR, one entry per CDR3 protein. The sample comprises hundreds of thousands of distinct CDR3 sequences, roughly 14% of which are singletons, and roughly 0.77% rests with the top ten. The data were taken from a study of T-cell reconstitution after alpha-beta-depleted transplantation in children.

This chain joins TRBV11-2 and TRBJ2-5; TRBD1 agrees at 8 bases. The sequencing here drew on PBMCs, taken before TCRalphabeta/CD19-depleted stem cell transplant. The sequence was collected from a girl aged 2-10 years with congenital amegakaryocytic thrombocytopenia, due to receive a stem cell transplant. The CDR3 nucleotides read TGTGCCAGCAGCTTAGATCAGGGGGCCTATAAAGAGACCCAGTACTTC. Translating it yields CASSLDQGAYKETQYF.